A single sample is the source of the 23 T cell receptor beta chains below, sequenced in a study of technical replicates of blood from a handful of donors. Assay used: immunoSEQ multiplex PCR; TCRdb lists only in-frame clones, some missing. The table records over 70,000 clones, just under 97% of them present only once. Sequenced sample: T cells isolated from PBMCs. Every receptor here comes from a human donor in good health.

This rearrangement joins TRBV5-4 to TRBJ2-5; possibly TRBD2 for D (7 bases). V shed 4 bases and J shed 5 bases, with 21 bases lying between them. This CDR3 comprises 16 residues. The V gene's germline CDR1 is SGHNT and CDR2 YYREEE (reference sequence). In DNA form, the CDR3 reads TGTGCCAGCAGCCGCTCAGGGGCGGGGAGGGGGGAGACCCAGTACTTC. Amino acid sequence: CASSRSGAGRGETQYF.

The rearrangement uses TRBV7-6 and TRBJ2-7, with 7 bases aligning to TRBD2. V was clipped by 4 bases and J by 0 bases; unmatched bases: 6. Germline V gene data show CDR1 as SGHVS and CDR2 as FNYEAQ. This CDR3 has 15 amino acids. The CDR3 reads CASSYTSESSYEQYF. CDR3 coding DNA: TGTGCCAGCAGCTATACTAGCGAGAGCTCCTACGAGCAGTACTTC.

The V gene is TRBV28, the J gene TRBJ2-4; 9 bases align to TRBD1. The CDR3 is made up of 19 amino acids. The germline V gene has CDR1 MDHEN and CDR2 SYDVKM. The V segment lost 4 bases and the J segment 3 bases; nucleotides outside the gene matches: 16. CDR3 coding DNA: TGTGCCAGCAGTTCCCCAGGGACAGGGAGGTCTCAACTCAAAAACATTCAGTACTTC. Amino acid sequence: CASSSPGTGRSQLKNIQYF.

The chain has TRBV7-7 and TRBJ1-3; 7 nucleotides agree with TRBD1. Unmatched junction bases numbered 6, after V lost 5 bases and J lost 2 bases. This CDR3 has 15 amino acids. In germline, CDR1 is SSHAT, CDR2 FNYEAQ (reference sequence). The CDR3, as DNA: TGTGCCAGCAGCCGAACAGGGGATCCTGGAAACACCATATATTTT. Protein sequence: CASSRTGDPGNTIYF.

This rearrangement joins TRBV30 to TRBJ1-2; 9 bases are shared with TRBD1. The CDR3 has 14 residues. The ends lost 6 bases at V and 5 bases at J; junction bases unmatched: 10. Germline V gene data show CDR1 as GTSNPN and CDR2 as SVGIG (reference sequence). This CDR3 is CACLGTGLGYGYTF. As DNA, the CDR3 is TGTGCCTGCCTTGGGACAGGGTTAGGGTATGGCTACACCTTC.

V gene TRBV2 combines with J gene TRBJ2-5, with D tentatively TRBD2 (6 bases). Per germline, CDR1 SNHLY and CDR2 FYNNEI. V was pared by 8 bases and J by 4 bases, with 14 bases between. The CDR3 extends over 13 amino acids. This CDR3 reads CASDGAGRETQYF. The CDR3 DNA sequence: TGTGCCAGCGACGGAGCGGGTAGAGAGACCCAGTACTTC.

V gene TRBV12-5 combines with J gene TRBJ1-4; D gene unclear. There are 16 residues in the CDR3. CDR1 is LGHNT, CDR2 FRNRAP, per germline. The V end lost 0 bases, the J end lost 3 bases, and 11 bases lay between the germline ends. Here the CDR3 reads CASGLVPGSANEKLFF. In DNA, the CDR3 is TGTGCTAGTGGTTTGGTACCGGGGTCGGCTAATGAAAAACTGTTTTTT.

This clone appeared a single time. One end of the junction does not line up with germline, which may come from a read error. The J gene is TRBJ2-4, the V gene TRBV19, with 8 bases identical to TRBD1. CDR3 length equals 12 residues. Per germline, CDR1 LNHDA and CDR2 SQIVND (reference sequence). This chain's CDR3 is CACRQGKNIQYF. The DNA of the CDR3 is TGTGCCTGTAGACAGGGGAAAAACATTCAGTACTTC.

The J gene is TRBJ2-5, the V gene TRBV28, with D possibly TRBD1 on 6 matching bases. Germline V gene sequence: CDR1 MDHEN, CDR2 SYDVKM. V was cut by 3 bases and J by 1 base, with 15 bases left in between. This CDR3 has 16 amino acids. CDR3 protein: CASSLEEAGAQETQYF. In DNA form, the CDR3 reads TGTGCCAGCAGTTTGGAAGAGGCAGGGGCCCAAGAGACCCAGTACTTC.

The CDR3 DNA follows: TGTGCCATCAGTGAGTCTCTTAGGCAGGCCTTGTACGAGCAGTACTTC. The encoded protein is CAISESLRQALYEQYF. This sequence joins TRBV10-3 and TRBJ2-7; D uncertain. CDR1 and CDR2 from the germline V gene are ENHRY and SYGVKD. The CDR3 length is 16 residues. The germline V and J ends were trimmed by 0 bases and 4 bases, with 16 bases remaining between them.

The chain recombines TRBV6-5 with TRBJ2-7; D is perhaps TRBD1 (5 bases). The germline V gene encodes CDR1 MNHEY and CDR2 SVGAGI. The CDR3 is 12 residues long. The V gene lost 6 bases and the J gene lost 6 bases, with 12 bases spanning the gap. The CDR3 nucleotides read TGTGCCAGCAGGGCAGGGTTTCTCGAGCAGTACTTC. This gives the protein CASRAGFLEQYF.

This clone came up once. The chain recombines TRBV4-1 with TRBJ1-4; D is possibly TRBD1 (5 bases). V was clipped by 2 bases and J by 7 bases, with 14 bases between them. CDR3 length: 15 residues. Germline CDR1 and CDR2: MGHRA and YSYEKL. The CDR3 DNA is TGCGCCAGCAGCCAATACGACAGCTTATCTGAAAAACTGTTTTTT. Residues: CASSQYDSLSEKLFF.

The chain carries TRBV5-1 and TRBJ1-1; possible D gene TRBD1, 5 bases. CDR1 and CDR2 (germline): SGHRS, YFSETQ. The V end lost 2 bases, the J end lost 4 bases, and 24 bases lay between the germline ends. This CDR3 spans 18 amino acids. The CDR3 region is CASSFLPFLRAFGTEAFF. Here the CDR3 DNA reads TGCGCCAGCAGCTTCCTCCCGTTTCTCAGGGCTTTTGGCACTGAAGCTTTCTTT.

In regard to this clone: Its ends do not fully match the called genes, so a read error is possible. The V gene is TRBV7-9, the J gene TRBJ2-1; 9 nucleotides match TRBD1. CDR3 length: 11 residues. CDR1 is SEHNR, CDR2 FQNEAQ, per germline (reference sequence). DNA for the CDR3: TGTGCCAGCAGGCCGGGACAGGGCTGGGTCTTC. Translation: CASRPGQGWVF.

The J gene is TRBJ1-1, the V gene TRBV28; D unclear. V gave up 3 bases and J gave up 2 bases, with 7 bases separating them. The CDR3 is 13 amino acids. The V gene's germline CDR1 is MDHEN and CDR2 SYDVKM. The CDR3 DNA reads TGTGCCAGCAGTTTGCCGGGTAACACTGAAGCTTTCTTT. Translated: CASSLPGNTEAFF. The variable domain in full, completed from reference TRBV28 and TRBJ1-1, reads DVKVTQSSRYLVKRTGEKVFLECVQDMDHENMFWYRQDPGLGLRLIYFSYDVKMKEKGDIPEGYSVSREKKERFSLILESASTNQTSMYLCASSLPGNTEAFFGQGTRLTVV.

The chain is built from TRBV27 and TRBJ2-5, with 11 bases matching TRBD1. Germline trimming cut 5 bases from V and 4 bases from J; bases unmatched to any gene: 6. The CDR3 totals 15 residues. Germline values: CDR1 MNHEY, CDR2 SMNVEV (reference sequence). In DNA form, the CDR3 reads TGTGCCAGCAGTCTCGGGACAGGGGGTGCAGAGACCCAGTACTTC. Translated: CASSLGTGGAETQYF.

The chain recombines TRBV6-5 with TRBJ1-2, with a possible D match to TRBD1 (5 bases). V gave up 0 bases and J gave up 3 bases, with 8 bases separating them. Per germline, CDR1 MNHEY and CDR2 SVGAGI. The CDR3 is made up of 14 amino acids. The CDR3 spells CASSYSWGDYGYTF. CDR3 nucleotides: TGTGCCAGCAGTTACTCGTGGGGGGACTATGGCTACACCTTC.

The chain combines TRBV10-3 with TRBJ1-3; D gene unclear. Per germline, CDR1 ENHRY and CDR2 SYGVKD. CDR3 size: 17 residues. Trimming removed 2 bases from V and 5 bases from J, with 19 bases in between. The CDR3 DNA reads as TGTGCCATCAGTGAGCCTACCCATCCGACACTCCGAAACACCATATATTTT. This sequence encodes CAISEPTHPTLRNTIYF.

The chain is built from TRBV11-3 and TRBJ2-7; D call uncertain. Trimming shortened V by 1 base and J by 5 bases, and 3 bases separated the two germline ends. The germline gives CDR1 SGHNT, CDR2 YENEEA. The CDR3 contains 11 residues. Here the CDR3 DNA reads TGTGCCAGCAGCTTAGCGGACGAGCAGTACTTC. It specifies CASSLADEQYF.

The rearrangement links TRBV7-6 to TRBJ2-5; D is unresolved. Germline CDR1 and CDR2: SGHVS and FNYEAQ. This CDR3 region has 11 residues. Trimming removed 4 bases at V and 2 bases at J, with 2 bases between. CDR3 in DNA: TGTGCCAGCAGCTCGCAAGAGACCCAGTACTTC. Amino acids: CASSSQETQYF.

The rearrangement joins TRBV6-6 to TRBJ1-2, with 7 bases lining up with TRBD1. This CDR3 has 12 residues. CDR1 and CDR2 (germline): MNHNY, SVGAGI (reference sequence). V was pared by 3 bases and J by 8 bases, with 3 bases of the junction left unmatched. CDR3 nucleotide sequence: TGTGCCAGCAGTTATGAACAGGGGGGCTACACCTTC. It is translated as CASSYEQGGYTF.

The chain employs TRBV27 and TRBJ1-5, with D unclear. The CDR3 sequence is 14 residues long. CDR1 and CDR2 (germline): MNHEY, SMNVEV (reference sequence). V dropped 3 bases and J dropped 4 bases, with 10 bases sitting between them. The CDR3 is CASSFCSVNQPQHF. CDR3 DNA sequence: TGTGCCAGCAGTTTCTGTTCGGTGAATCAGCCCCAGCATTTT.

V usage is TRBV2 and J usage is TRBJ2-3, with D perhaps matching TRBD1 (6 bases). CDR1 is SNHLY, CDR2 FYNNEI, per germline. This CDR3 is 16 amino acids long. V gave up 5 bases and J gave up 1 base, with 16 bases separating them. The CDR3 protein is CASSLIRGGGTDTQYF. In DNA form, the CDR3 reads TGTGCCAGCAGTCTTATCAGGGGCGGAGGCACAGATACGCAGTATTTT.